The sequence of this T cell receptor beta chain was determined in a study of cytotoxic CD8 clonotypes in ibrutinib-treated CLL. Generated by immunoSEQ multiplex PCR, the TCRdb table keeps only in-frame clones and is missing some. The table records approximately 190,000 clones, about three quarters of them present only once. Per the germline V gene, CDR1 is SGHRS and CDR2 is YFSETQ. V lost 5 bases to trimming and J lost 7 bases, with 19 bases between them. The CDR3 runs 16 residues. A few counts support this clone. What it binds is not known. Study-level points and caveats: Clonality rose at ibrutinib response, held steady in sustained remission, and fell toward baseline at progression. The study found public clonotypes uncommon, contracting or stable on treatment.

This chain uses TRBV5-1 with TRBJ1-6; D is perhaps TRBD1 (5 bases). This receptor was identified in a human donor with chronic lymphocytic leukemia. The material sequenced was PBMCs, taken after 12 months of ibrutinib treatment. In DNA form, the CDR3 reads TGCGCCAGCAGTGGGGGGTCAGGAGGGGCCAATTCACCCCTCCACTTT. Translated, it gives CASSGGSGGANSPLHF.